This TCR beta chain stems from a study of blood T cell repertoires in COVID-19. With V trimmed by 5 bases and J by 0 bases, 9 bases remained unmatched. Germline CDR1 is LNHDA and CDR2 is SQIVND (reference sequence). This CDR3 has 17 amino acids. This table comes from immunoSEQ multiplex PCR, and its TCRdb copy is limited to in-frame clones, with some not included. Of around 51,000 clones listed, less than 95% are singletons. The TCR comes from a man between 70 and 80 years old with acute or convalescent COVID-19. V usage is TRBV19 and J usage is TRBJ2-1, with TRBD2 identical over 8 bases. Material: peripheral blood. The CDR3 protein is CASSVRGGRGSYNEQFF. In nucleotides, the CDR3 is TGTGCCAGTAGTGTCCGGGGGGGCAGGGGCTCCTACAATGAGCAGTTCTTC. Supplemented by reference TRBV19 and TRBJ2-1, the full variable domain reads DGGITQSPKYLFRKEGQNVTLSCEQNLNHDAMYWYRQDPGQGLRLIYYSQIVNDFQKGDIAEGYSVSREKKESFPLTVTSAQKNPTAFYLCASSVRGGRGSYNEQFFGPGTRLTVL.